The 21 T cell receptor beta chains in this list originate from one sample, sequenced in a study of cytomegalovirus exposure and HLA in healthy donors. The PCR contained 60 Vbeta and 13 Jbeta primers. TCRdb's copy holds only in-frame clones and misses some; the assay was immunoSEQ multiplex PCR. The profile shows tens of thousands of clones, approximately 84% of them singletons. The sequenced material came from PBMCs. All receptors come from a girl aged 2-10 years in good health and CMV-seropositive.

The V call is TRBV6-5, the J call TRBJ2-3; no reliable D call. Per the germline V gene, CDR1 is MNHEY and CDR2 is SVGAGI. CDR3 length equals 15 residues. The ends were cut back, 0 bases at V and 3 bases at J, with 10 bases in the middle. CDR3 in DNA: TGTGCCAGCAGTTACTCTTCAACTCGGACAGATACGCAGTATTTT. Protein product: CASSYSSTRTDTQYF.

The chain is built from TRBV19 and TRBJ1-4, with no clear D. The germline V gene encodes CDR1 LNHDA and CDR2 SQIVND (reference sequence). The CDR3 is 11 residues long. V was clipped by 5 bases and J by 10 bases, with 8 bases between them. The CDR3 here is CASSLGLKLFF. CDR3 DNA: TGTGCCAGTAGTCTCGGACTAAAACTGTTTTTT.

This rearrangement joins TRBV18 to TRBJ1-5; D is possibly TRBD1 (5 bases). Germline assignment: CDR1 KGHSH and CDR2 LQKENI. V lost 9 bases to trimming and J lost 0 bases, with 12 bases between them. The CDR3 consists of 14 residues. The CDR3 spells CASRTDNSNQPQHF. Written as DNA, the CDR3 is TGTGCCAGTCGGACGGACAATAGCAATCAGCCCCAGCATTTT.

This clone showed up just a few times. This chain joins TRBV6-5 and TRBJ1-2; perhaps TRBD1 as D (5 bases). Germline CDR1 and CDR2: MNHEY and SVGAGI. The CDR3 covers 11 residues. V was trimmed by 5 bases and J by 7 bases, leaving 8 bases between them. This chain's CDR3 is CASSPGSGYTF. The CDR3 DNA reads TGTGCCAGCAGTCCAGGGTCTGGCTACACCTTC.

The CDR3 spells CASSRSGLSNYGYTF. The DNA for the CDR3 is TGTGCCAGCAGCAGAAGTGGACTTTCTAACTATGGCTACACCTTC. The V and J genes are TRBV7-2 and TRBJ1-2; D not resolved. Germline values: CDR1 SGHTA, CDR2 FQGNSA. This CDR3 is built from 15 residues. The ends were cut back, 5 bases at V and 0 bases at J, with 13 bases in the middle.

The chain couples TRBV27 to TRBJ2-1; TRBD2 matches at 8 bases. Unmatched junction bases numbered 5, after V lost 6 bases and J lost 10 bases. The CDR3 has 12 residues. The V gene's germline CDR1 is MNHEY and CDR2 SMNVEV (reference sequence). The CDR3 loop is CASSYRGGEQFF. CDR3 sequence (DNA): TGTGCCAGCAGCTACCGGGGGGGAGAGCAGTTCTTC.

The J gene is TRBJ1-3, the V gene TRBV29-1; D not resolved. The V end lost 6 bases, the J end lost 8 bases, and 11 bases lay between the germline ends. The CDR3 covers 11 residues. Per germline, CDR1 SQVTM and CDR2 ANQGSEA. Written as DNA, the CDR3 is TGCAGCGTGCAGCACGGAGACACCATATATTTT. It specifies CSVQHGDTIYF.

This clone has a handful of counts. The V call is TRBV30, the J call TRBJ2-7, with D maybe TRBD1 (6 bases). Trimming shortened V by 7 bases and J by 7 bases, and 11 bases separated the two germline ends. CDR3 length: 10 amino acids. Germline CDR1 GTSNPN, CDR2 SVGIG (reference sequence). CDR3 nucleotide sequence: TGTGCCTCTCAGGGGAAAGAGCAGTACTTC. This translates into CASQGKEQYF.

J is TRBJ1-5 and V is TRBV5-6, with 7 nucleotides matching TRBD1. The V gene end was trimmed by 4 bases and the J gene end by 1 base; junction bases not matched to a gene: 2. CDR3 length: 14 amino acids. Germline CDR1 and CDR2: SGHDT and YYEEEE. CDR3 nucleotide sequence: TGTGCCAGCAGCCAGACAGGGAGCAATCAGCCCCAGCATTTT. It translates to CASSQTGSNQPQHF.

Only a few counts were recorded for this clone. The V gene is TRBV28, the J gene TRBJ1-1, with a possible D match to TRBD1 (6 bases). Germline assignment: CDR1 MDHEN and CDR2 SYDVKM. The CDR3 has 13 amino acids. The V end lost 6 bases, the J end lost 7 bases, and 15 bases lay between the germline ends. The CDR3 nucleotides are TGTGCCAGCAGGGAACTCACAGGGTTTGAAGCTTTCTTT. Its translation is CASRELTGFEAFF.

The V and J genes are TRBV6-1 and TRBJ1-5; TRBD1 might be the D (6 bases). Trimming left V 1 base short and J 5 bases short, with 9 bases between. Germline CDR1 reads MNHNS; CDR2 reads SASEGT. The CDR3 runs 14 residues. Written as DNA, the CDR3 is TGTGCCAGCAGTGAAGGGACAGACCATCAGCCCCAGCATTTT. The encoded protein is CASSEGTDHQPQHF.

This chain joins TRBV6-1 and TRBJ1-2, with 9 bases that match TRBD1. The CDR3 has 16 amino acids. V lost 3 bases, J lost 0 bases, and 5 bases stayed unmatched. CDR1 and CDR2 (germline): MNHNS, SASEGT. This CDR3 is CASSDTGGNPNYGYTF. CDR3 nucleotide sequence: TGTGCCAGCAGTGATACAGGGGGCAATCCTAACTATGGCTACACCTTC.

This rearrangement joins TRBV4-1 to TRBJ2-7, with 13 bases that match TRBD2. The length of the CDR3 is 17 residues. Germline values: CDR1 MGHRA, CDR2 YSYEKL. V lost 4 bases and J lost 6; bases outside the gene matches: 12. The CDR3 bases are TGCGCCAGCAGCCCGATATGGACTAGCGGGAGCCTCGGCGAGCAGTACTTC. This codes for CASSPIWTSGSLGEQYF.

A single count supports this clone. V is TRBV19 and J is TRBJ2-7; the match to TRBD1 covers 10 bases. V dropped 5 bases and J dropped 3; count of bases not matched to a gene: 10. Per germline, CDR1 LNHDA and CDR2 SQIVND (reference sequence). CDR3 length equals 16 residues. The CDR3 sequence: CASSADRDRGFYEQYF. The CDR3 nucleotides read TGTGCCAGTAGTGCCGACCGGGACAGGGGATTCTACGAGCAGTACTTC.

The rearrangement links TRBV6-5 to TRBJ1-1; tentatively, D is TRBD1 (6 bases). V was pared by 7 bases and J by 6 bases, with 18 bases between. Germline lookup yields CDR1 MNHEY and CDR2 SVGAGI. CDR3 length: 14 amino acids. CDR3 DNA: TGTGCCAGCAAGCCTCCGGGGGGCAGAGCTGAAGCTTTCTTT. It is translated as CASKPPGGRAEAFF.

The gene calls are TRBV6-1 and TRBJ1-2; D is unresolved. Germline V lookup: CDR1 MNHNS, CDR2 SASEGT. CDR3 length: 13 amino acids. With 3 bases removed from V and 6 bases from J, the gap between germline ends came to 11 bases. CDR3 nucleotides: TGTGCCAGCAGTGAGATGGGTCGGGATGGCTACACCTTC. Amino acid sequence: CASSEMGRDGYTF.

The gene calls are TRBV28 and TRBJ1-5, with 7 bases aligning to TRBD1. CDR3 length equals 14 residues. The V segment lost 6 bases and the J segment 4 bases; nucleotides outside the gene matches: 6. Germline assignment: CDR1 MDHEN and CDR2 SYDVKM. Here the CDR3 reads CASSRDRDNQPQHF. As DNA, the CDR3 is TGTGCCAGCAGCCGAGACAGGGATAATCAGCCCCAGCATTTT.

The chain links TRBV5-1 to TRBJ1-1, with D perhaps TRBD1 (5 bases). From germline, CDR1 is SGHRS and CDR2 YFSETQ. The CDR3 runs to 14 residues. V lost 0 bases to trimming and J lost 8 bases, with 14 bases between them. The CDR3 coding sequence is TGCGCCAGCAGCTTGGGCGGGACCTCCAAAGAAGCTTTCTTT. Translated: CASSLGGTSKEAFF. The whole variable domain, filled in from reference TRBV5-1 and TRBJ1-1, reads KAGVTQTPRYLIKTRGQQVTLSCSPISGHRSVSWYQQTPGQGLQFLFEYFSETQRNKGNFPGRFSGRQFSNSRSEMNVSTLELGDSALYLCASSLGGTSKEAFFGQGTRLTVV.

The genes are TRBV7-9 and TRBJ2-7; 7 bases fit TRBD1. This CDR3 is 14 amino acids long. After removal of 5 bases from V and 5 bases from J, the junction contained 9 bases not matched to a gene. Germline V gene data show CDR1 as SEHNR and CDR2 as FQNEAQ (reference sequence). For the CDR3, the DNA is TGTGCCAGCAGCCCAAGGACAGGTTCCCACGAGCAGTACTTC. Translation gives CASSPRTGSHEQYF. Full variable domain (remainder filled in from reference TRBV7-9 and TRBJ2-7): DTGVSQNPRHKITKRGQNVTFRCDPISEHNRLYWYRQTLGQGPEFLTYFQNEAQLEKSRLLSDRFSAERPKGSFSTLEIQRTEQGDSAMYLCASSPRTGSHEQYFGPGTRLTVT.

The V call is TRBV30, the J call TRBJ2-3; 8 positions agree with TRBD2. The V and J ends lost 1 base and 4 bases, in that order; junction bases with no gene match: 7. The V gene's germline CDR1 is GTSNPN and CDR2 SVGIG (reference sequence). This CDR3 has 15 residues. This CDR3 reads CAWSDSGKAPDTQYF. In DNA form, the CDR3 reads TGTGCCTGGAGTGATAGCGGGAAGGCCCCAGATACGCAGTATTTT.

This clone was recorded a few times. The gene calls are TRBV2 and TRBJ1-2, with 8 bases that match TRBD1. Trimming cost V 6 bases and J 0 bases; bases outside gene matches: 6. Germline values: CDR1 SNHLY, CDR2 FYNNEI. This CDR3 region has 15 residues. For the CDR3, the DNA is TGTGCCAGCAGCGGAGGGACAGGAGCTAACTATGGCTACACCTTC. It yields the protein CASSGGTGANYGYTF.